This TCR beta chain was sequenced during a study of T-cell memory formation after mild COVID-19. Notes on the study in general: Mostly located in CM and EM were contracting CD4+ clones, with contracting CD8+ clones located in EMRA. CD4/CD8 balance held among clones contracting day 15 to 85, and later expanders leaned CD4+.

On this clonotype: What it recognizes is unknown.

5'RACE with constant-segment primers yielded barcoded, UMI-tagged TCR alpha and TCR beta cDNA libraries. One entry per CDR3 protein, called by TCRdb with MiXCR from the 5' RACE reads. The table includes 300,000 to 400,000 distinct CDR3 sequences, 25% to 30% detected once. Deletions cut 1 base from V and 4 bases from J, with 13 bases between. The length of the CDR3 is 15 residues. In germline, CDR1 is SNHLY, CDR2 FYNNEI. The sequence derives from an adult woman who had mild COVID-19 (a few samples of this study predate the infection). Cell type and time point are not known. The source material was PBMCs or a T cell subset sorted from them (not recorded which). The rearrangement uses TRBV2 and TRBJ1-2; unclear D gene. The CDR3 DNA follows: TGTGCCAGCAGTGAAGGCAGTTCGGTTCGCTATGGCTACACCTTC. Amino acids: CASSEGSSVRYGYTF.